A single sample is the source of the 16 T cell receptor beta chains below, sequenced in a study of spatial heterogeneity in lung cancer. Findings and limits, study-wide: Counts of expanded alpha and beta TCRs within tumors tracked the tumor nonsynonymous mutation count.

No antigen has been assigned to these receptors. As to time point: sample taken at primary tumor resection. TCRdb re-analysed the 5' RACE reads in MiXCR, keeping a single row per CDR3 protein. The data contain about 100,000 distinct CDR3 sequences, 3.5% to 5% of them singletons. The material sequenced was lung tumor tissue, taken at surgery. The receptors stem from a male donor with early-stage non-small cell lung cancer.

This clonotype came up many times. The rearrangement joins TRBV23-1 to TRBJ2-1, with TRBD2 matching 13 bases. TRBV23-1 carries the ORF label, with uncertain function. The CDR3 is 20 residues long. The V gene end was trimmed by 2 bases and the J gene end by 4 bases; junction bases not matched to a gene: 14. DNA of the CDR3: TGCGCCAGCAGTCAAGCTTTTGTGGGACTAGCGGGATTGAATTACAATGAGCAGTTCTTC. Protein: CASSQAFVGLAGLNYNEQFF.

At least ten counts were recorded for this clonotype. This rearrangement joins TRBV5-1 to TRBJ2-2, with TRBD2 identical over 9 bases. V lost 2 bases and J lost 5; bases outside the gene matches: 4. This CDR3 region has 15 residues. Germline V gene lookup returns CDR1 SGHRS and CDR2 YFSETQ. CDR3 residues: CASSLGLAQTGELFF. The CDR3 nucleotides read TGCGCCAGCAGCTTAGGACTAGCGCAAACCGGGGAGCTGTTTTTT.

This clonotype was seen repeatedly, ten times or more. CDR3 DNA: TGTGCCAGCAGCTTGTCGATCCCCCGAGGCCTCCGCTCCTACGAGCAGTACTTC. As protein: CASSLSIPRGLRSYEQYF. The chain joins TRBV7-9 to TRBJ2-7; D not resolved. CDR1 is SEHNR and CDR2 is FQNEAQ in the germline V gene (reference sequence). With 3 bases removed from V and 0 bases from J, the gap between germline ends came to 21 bases. There are 18 residues in the CDR3.

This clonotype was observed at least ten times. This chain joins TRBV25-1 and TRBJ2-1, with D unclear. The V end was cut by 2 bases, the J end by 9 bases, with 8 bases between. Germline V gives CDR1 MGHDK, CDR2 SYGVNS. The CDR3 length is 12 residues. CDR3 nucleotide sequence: TGTGCCAGCAGTGAACCAAGATCTGAGCAGTTCTTC. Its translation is CASSEPRSEQFF. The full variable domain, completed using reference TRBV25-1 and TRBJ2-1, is EADIYQTPRYLVIGTGKKITLECSQTMGHDKMYWYQQDPGMELHLIHYSYGVNSTEKGDLSSESTVSRIRTEHFPLTLESARPSHTSQYLCASSEPRSEQFFGPGTRLTVL.

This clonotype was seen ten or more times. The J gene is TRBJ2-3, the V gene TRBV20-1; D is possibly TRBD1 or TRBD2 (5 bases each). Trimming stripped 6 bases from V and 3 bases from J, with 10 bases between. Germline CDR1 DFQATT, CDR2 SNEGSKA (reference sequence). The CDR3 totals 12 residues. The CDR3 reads CSATEGTDTQYF. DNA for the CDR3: TGCAGTGCCACAGAGGGGACAGATACGCAGTATTTT.

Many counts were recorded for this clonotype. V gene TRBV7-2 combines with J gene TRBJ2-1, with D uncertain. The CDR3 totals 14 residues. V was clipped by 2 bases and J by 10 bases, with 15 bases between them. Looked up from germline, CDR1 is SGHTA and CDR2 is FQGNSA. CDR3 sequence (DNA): TGTGCCAGCAGCTTATACGGTCCCCCCGGGGAGCAGTTCTTC. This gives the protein CASSLYGPPGEQFF.

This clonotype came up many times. The CDR3 is CAISESGNTGELFF. The CDR3 DNA reads as TGTGCCATCAGTGAGTCAGGGAACACCGGGGAGCTGTTTTTT. The chain combines TRBV10-3 with TRBJ2-2; D is unclear. Trimming left V 0 bases short and J 1 base short, with 3 bases between. The CDR3 is 14 residues long. Germline V CDR1 and CDR2: ENHRY, SYGVKD.

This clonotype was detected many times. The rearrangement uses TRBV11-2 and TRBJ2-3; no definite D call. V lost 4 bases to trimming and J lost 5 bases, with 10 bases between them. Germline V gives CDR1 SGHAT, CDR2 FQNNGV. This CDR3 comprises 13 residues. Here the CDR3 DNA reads TGTGCCAGCAGCTACGAGAGTGAAGATACGCAGTATTTT. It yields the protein CASSYESEDTQYF.

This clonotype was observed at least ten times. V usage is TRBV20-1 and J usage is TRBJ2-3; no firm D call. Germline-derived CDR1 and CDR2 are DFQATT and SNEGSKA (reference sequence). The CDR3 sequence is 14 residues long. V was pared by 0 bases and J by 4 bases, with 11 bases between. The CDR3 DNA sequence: TGCAGTGCTAGAGAGGGTCGAGGTGCAGATACGCAGTATTTT. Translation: CSAREGRGADTQYF.

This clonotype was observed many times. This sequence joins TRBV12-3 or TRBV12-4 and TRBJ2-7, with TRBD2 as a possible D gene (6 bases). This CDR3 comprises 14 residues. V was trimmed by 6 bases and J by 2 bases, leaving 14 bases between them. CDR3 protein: CASSQFSGTYEQYF. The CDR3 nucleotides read TGTGCCAGCAGCCAGTTTAGCGGCACCTACGAGCAGTACTTC.

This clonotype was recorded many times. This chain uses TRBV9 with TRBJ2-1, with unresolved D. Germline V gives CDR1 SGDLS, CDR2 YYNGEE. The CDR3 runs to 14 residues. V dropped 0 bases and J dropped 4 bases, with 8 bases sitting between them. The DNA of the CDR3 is TGTGCCAGCAGCGTAGTAACCACATACAATGAGCAGTTCTTC. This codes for CASSVVTTYNEQFF.

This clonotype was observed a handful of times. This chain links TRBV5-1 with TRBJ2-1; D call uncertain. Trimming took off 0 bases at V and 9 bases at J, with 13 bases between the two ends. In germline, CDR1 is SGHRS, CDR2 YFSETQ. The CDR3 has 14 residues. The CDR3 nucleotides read TGCGCCAGCAGCTTGGCAGGCGCGTTCGGTGAGCAGTTCTTC. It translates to CASSLAGAFGEQFF.

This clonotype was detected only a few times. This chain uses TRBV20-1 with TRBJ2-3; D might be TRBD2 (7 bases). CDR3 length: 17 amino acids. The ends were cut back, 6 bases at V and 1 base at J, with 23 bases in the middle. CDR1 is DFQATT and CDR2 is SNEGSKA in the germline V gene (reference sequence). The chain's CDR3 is CSADPGAGQVGTDTQYF. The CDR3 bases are TGCAGTGCCGACCCCGGAGCGGGACAAGTGGGCACAGATACGCAGTATTTT.

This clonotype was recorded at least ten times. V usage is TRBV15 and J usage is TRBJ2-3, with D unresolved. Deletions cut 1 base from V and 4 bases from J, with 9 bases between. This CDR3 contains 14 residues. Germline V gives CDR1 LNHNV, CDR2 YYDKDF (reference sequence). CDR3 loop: CATSRVSVPDTQYF. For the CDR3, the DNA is TGTGCCACCAGCAGAGTCTCGGTTCCAGATACGCAGTATTTT.

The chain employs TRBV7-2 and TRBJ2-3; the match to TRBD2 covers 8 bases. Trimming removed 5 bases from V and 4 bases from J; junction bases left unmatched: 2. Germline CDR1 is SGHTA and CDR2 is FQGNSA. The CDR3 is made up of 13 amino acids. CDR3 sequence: CASSEREPDTQYF. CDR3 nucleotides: TGTGCCAGCAGCGAGCGGGAGCCAGATACGCAGTATTTT.

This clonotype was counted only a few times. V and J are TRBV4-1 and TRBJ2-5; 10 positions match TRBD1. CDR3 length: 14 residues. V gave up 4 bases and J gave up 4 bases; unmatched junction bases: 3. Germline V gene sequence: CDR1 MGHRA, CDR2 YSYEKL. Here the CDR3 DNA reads TGCGCCAGCAGCCGTGGGACAGGGGCAGAGACCCAGTACTTC. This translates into CASSRGTGAETQYF.